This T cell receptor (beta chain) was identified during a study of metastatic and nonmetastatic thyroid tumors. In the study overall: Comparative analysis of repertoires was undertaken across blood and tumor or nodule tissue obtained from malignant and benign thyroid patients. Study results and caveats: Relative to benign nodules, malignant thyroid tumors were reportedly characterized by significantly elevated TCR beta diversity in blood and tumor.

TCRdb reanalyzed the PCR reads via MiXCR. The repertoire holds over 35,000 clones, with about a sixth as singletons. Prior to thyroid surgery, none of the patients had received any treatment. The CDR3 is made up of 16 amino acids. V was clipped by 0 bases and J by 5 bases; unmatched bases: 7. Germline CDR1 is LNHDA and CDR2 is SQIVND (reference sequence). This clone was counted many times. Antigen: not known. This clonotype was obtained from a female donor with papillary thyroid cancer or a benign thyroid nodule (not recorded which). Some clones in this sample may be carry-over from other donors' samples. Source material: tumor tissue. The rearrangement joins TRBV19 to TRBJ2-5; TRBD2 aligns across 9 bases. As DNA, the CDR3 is TGTGCCAGTAGTATAGAAGGTAGCGGGAGTAAGGAGACCCAGTACTTC. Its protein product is CASSIEGSGSKETQYF.